This T cell receptor beta chain was retrieved from a study of cytomegalovirus exposure and HLA in healthy donors. With 60 Vbeta and 13 Jbeta primers, the PCR was carried out. Repertoires were generated with immunoSEQ multiplex PCR, while TCRdb's copy carries only in-frame clones and drops some. Here the sample spans 75,000 to 90,000 clones, 79% being singletons. General study results and limits: Most TCR beta V segments were productive about 87% or about 30% of the time in an earlier analysis. It was assumed in the presence/absence analyses that sequencing depth was roughly uniform across donors.

V lost 3 bases and J lost 0, with 18 bases in between. CDR3 size: 17 residues. Per the germline V gene, CDR1 is SGHRS and CDR2 is YFSETQ. Notes on this clone: Its specificity is unknown.

This TCR derives from a woman between 35 and 50 years old in good health and CMV-seropositive. The specimen sequenced was PBMCs. V gene TRBV5-1 combines with J gene TRBJ1-1, with TRBD1 as a possible D gene (6 bases). As DNA, the CDR3 is TGCGCCAGCAGCTCAAGACAGGCTAATTCCATGAACACTGAAGCTTTCTTT. It yields the protein CASSSRQANSMNTEAFF.